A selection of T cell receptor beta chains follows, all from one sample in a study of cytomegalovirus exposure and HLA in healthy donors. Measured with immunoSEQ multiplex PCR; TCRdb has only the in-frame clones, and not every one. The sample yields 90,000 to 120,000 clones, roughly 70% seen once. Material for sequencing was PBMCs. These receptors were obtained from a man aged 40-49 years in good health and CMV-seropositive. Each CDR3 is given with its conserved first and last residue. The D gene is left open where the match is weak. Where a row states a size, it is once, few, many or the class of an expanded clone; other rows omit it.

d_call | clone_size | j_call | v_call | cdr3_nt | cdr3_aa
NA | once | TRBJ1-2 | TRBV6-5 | TGTGCCAGCAGTTTAGGCACAGCGGGTGGCTACACCTTC | CASSLGTAGGYTF
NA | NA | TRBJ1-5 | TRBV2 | TGTGCCAGCACGCCAGGGAATCAGCCCCAGCATTTT | CASTPGNQPQHF
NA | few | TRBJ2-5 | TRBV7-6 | TGTGCCAGCAGCTTAATCCAGGGCGGCGAGACCCAGTACTTC | CASSLIQGGETQYF
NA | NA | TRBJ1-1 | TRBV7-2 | TGTGCCAGCAGCATATGGGAGGGTAACACTGAAGCTTTCTTT | CASSIWEGNTEAFF
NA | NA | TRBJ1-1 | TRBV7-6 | TGTGCCAGCAGCTTATCAGGGAACACTGAAGCTTTCTTT | CASSLSGNTEAFF
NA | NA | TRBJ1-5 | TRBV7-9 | TGTGCCAGCAGCCGTGGAGTTTCGCCCCAGCATTTT | CASSRGVSPQHF
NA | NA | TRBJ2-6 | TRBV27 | TGTGCCAGCAGTGACAGTGCTGGGGCCAACGTCCTGACTTTC | CASSDSAGANVLTF
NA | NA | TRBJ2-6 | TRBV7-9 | TGTGCCAGCATCCAAGGACAGTTCTACTCTGGGGCCAACGTCCTGACTTTC | CASIQGQFYSGANVLTF
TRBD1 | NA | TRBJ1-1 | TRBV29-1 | TGCAGCGCCGGGACAGGTAACACTGAAGCTTTCTTT | CSAGTGNTEAFF
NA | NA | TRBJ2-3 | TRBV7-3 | TGTGCCAGCAGCTCGACTAATGCAGATACGCAGTATTTT | CASSSTNADTQYF
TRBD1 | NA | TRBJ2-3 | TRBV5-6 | TGTGCCAGCAGCTTGGGACAGGGGATAGGAGATACGCAGTATTTT | CASSLGQGIGDTQYF
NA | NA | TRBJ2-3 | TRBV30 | TGTGCCTGGAGTGTACCGGGAGTCTACACAGATACGCAGTATTTT | CAWSVPGVYTDTQYF
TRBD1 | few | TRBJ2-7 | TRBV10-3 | TGTGCCATCAGTGAGCGAGCCGGGACAGGGGGCGACGAGCAGTACTTC | CAISERAGTGGDEQYF
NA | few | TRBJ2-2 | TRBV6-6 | TGTGCCAGCAGTCATTCCTATGGACAGCCGGAGCTGTTTTTT | CASSHSYGQPELFF
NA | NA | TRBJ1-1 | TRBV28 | TGTGCCAGCAGTTTCCGGGGGGTGAACACTGAAGCTTTCTTT | CASSFRGVNTEAFF
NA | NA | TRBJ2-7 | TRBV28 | TGTGCCAGCAGTTTGGGGCACAGCTACGAGCAGTACTTC | CASSLGHSYEQYF
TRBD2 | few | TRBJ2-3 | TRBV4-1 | TGCGCCAGCAGCCCCCGGGGTAGCGGGAGCACAGATACGCAGTATTTT | CASSPRGSGSTDTQYF
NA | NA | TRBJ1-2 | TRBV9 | TGTGCCTCCCGGGACACTCACGCCGGTGGCTACACCTTC | CASRDTHAGGYTF
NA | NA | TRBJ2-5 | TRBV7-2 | TGTGCCAGCAGCTTGCGCAGGGATGAGACCCAGTACTTC | CASSLRRDETQYF
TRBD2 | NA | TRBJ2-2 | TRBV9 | TGTGCCAGCAGCCTGGGACTAGTTCTTTCTCACGGGGAGCTGTTTTTT | CASSLGLVLSHGELFF
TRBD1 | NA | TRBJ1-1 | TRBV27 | TGTGCCAGCAGTTTAGCAGGGGGTAGAGCTTTCTTT | CASSLAGGRAFF
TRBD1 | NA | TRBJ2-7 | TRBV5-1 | TGCGCCAGCAGCAAGGACAGGGAGTACGAGCAGTACTTC | CASSKDREYEQYF
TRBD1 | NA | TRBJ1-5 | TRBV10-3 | TGTGCCATCAGAGGGACAGGTCCCCAGCCCCAGCATTTT | CAIRGTGPQPQHF
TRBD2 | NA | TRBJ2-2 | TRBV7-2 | TGTGCCAGCAGCTTGTATAGCGGGGCCGGGGAGCTGTTTTTT | CASSLYSGAGELFF
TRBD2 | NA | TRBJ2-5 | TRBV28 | TGTGCCAGCAGTTTATATCTAGCGGGATCACAGGGAGGGGCCCAGTACTTC | CASSLYLAGSQGGAQYF
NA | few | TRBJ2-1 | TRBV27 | TGTGCCAGCAGTCGCCCAGAGGTACGTCGCTTCGATGAGCAGTTCTTC | CASSRPEVRRFDEQFF
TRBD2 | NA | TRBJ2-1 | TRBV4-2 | TGTGCCAGCAGCCAAGCCCATGTAGCGGGGGGTTACAATGAGCAGTTCTTC | CASSQAHVAGGYNEQFF
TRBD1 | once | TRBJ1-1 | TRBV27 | TGTGCCAGCAGTCCGTTGACAGGGGTCCCTGAAGCTTTCTTT | CASSPLTGVPEAFF
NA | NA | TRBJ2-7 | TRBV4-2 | TGTGCCAGCAGCCAAGAAACTCTAGCGCGAAAAGAGCAGTACTTC | CASSQETLARKEQYF
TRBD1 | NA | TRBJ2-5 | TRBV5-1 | TGCGCCAGCAGCGTTGGGACAGGGGCCTACCAAGAGACCCAGTACTTC | CASSVGTGAYQETQYF
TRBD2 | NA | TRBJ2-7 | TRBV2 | TGTGCCAGCACCTTACGGACTAGCGGGGCCTACGAGCAGTACTTC | CASTLRTSGAYEQYF
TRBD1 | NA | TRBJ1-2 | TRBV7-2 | TGTGCCAGCAGCTTAGGGACAGGGATTGGCTACACCTTC | CASSLGTGIGYTF
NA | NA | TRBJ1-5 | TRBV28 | TGTGCCAGCAGTTTCGCCGGGGGGCCCAATCAGCCCCAGCATTTT | CASSFAGGPNQPQHF
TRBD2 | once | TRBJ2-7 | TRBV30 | TGTGCCCGGGCCCGGAAAGCGGGAGGGGAGCAGTACTTC | CARARKAGGEQYF
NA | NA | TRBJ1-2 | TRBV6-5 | TGTGCCAGCACCATACAGGCAGACAAAGCCTATGGCTACACCTTC | CASTIQADKAYGYTF
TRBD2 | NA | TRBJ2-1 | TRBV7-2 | TGTGCCAGCAGCCGAAACCGGCGGGAGGGCCCAGATATGGATGAGCAGTTCTTC | CASSRNRREGPDMDEQFF
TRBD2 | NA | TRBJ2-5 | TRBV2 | TGTGCCAGCAGACGACTAGCGGGAGAGGAGACCCAGTACTTC | CASRRLAGEETQYF
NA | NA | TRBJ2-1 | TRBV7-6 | TGTGCCAGCAGCGGGGGGAGCTCCTACAATGAGCAGTTCTTC | CASSGGSSYNEQFF
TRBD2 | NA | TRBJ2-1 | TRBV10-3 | TGTGCCATCACCGGGACTAGCGGACATTCGAGCTCCTACAATGAGCAGTTCTTC | CAITGTSGHSSSYNEQFF
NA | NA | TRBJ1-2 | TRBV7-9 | TGTGCCAGCAGCTTAGCGGGACACCCTAACTATGGCTACACCTTC | CASSLAGHPNYGYTF